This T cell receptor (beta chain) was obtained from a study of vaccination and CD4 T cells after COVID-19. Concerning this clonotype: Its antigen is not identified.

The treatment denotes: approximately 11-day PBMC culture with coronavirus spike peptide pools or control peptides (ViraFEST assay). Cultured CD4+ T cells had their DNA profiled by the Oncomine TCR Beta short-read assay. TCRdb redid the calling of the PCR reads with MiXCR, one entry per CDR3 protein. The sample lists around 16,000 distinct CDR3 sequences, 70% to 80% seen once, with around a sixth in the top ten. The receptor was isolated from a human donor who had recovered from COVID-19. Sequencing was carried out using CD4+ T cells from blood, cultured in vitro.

The CDR3 DNA reads as TGTGCCAGCAGTGACAGGGACACCGGGGAGCTGTTTTTT. It specifies CASSDRDTGELFF. V gene TRBV6-4 combines with J gene TRBJ2-2, with D unresolved. V dropped 2 bases and J dropped 3 bases, with 4 bases sitting between them. The CDR3 is made up of 13 amino acids. Germline CDR1 and CDR2: MRHNA and SNTAGT.